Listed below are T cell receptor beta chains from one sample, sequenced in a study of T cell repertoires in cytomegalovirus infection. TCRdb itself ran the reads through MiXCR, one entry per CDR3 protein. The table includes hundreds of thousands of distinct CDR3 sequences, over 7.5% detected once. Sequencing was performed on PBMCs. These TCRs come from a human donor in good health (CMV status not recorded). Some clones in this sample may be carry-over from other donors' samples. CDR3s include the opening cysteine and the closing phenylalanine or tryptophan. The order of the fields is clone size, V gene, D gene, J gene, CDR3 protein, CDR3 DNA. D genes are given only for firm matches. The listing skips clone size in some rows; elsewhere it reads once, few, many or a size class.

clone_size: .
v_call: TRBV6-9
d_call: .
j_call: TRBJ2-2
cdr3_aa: CASSLQIGELFF
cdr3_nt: TGTGCCAGCAGTTTACAGATCGGGGAGCTGTTTTTT

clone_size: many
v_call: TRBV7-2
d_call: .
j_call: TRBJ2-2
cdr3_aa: CASSSTANTGELFF
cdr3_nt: TGTGCCAGCAGCTCGACCGCGAACACCGGGGAGCTGTTTTTT

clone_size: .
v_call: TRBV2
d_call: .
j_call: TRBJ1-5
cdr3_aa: CASSEATRNQPQHF
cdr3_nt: TGTGCCAGCAGTGAAGCAACACGCAATCAGCCCCAGCATTTT

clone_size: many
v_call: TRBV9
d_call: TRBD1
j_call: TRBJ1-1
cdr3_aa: CASSYTGGGTEAFF
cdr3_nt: TGTGCCAGCAGCTACACAGGGGGCGGCACTGAAGCTTTCTTT

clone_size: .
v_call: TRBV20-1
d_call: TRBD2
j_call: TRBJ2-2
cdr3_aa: CSASVSGRDTGELFF
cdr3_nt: TGCAGTGCTAGCGTGAGCGGGAGGGACACCGGGGAGCTGTTTTTT

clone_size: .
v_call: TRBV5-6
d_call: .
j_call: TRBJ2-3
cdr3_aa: CASSGDGRTDTQYF
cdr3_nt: TGTGCCAGCAGCGGGGACGGACGCACAGATACGCAGTATTTT

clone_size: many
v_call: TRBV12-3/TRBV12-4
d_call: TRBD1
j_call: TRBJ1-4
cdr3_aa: CASSRGQREKLFF
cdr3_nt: TGTGCCAGCAGCAGGGGGCAGCGAGAAAAACTGTTTTTT

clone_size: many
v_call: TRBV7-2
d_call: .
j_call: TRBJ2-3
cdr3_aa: CASSSGGDTQYF
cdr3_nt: TGTGCCAGCAGCTCCGGGGGAGATACGCAGTATTTT

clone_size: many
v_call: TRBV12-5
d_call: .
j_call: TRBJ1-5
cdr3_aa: CASGLGTAPEQPQHF
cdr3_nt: TGTGCTAGTGGTTTGGGGACAGCGCCGGAACAGCCCCAGCATTTT

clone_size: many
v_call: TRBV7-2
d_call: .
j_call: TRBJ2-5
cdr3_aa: CASSLTGSQETQYF
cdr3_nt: TGTGCCAGCAGCTTAACGGGGAGCCAAGAGACCCAGTACTTC

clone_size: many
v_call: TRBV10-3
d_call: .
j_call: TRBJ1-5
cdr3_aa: CAISEGRYSNQPQHF
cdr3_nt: TGTGCCATCAGTGAAGGCAGGTATAGCAATCAGCCCCAGCATTTT

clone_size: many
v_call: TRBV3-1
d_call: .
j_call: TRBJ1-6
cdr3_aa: CASSQAWNSPLHF
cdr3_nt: TGTGCCAGCAGCCAAGCTTGGAATTCACCCCTCCACTTT

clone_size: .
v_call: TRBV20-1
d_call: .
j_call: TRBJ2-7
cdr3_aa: CSARDLQRPYEQYF
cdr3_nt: TGCAGTGCTAGAGATTTACAAAGACCCTACGAGCAGTACTTC

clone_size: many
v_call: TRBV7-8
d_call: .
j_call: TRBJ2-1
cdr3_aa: CASSLEGDYNEQFF
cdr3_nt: TGTGCCAGCAGCTTAGAGGGGGACTACAATGAGCAGTTCTTC

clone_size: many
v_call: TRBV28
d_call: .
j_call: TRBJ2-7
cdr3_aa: CASSLGNYEQYF
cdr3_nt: TGTGCCAGCAGCCTGGGAAACTACGAGCAGTACTTC

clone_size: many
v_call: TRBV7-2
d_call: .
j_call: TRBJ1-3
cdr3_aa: CASSLVPPGLSGNTIYF
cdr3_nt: TGTGCCAGCAGCTTAGTTCCACCGGGCCTCTCTGGAAACACCATATATTTT

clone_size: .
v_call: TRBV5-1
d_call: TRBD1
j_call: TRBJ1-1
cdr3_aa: CASRPGTGALGYTEAFF
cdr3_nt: TGCGCCAGCAGACCCGGGACAGGGGCGCTAGGGTACACTGAAGCTTTCTTT

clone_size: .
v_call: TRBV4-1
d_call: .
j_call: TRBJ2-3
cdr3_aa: CASSQRSTETQYF
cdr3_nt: TGCGCCAGCAGCCAGCGGAGCACAGAAACGCAGTATTTT

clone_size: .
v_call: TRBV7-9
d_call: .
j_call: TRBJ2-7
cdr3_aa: CASSLTNSNSYEQYF
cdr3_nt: TGTGCCAGCAGCTTAACCAACTCAAATTCCTACGAGCAGTACTTC

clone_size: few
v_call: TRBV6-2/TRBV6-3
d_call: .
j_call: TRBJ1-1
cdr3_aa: CASSYVPGRTEAFF
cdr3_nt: TGTGCCAGCAGTTACGTCCCAGGGCGGACTGAAGCTTTCTTT

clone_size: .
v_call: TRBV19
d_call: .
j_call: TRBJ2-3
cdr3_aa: CASTLGTSMDTQYF
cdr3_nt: TGTGCCAGTACCCTAGGGACCTCGATGGATACGCAGTATTTT

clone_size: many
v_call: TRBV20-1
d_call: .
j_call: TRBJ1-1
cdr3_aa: CSAGRRGGHGAFF
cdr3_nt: TGCAGTGCTGGGCGCAGGGGTGGACATGGAGCTTTCTTT

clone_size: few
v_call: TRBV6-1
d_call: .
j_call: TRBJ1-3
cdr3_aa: CATRREGDSSGNTIYF
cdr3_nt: TGTGCCACCCGAAGGGAGGGTGATTCGTCTGGAAACACCATATATTTT

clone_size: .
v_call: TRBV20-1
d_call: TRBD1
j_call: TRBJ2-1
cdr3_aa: CSARSDRDHPSYNEQFF
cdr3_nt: TGCAGTGCTAGATCCGACAGGGACCACCCCTCCTACAATGAGCAGTTCTTC

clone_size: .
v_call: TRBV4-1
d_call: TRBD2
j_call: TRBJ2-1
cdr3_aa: CASSQDQASGRVNEQFF
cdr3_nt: TGCGCCAGCAGCCAAGATCAGGCTAGCGGGAGGGTTAATGAGCAGTTCTTC

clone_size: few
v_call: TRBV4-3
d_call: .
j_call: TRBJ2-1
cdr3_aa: CASSHATGGANEQFF
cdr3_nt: TGCGCCAGCAGCCACGCGACTGGCGGGGCCAATGAGCAGTTCTTC

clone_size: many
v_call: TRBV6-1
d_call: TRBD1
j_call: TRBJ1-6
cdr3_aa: CASSPPGQGGILLHF
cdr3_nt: TGTGCCAGCAGTCCCCCGGGACAGGGTGGGATACTCCTCCACTTT

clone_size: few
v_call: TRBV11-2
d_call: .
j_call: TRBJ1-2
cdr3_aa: CASSLDQTAYGYTF
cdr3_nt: TGTGCCAGCAGCTTAGATCAAACTGCCTATGGCTACACCTTC

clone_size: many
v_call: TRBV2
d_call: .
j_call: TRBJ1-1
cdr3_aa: CASSESWGQYTEAFF
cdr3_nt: TGTGCCAGCAGTGAATCTTGGGGCCAATATACTGAAGCTTTCTTT

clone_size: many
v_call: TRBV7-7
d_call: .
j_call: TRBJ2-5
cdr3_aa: CASSFRAGLETQYF
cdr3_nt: TGTGCCAGCAGCTTTCGGGCAGGGCTCGAGACCCAGTACTTC

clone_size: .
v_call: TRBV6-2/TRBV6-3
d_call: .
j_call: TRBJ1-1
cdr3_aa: CASGRLGNTEAFF
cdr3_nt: TGTGCCAGCGGACGGTTGGGGAACACTGAAGCTTTCTTT

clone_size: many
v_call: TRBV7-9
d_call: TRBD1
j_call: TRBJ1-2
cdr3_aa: CASSASGPGTGLPYYGYTF
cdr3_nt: TGTGCCAGCAGCGCCTCAGGCCCCGGGACAGGGCTCCCTTACTATGGCTACACCTTC

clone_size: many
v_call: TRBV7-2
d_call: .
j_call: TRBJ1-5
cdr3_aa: CASSLSAGSRVSNQPQHF
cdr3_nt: TGTGCCAGCAGCTTATCCGCGGGGTCGAGAGTAAGCAATCAGCCCCAGCATTTT

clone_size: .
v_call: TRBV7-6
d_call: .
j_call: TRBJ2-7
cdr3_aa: CASSFAATSDYEQYF
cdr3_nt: TGTGCCAGCAGCTTCGCCGCTACAAGCGACTACGAGCAGTACTTC